This T cell receptor (beta chain) is from a study of PD-1 blockade in classical Hodgkin lymphoma. This CDR3 is 13 amino acids long. The V end lost 6 bases, the J end lost 4 bases, and 9 bases lay between the germline ends. The germline gives CDR1 SNHLY, CDR2 FYNNEI. The time point: cycle 4 day 1 (C4D1), after five to seven weeks of nivolumab. Every patient experienced relapse after autologous stem cell transplantation, and brentuximab vedotin exposure varied. Thawed PBMCs were the source of CD4+ T cells, purified by magnetic negative selection. Sequencing used immunoSEQ multiplex PCR; TCRdb keeps in-frame clones, though not all of them. The sample records 15,000 or so clones, 85% to 90% being singletons.

The TCR comes from a human donor with classical Hodgkin lymphoma. The rearrangement uses TRBV2 and TRBJ2-2; D is undetermined. The sequencing used CD4+ T cells from blood, collected before the fourth cycle of nivolumab. The CDR3 loop reads CASRATFTGELFF. DNA for the CDR3: TGTGCCAGCAGAGCGACGTTCACCGGGGAGCTGTTTTTT.